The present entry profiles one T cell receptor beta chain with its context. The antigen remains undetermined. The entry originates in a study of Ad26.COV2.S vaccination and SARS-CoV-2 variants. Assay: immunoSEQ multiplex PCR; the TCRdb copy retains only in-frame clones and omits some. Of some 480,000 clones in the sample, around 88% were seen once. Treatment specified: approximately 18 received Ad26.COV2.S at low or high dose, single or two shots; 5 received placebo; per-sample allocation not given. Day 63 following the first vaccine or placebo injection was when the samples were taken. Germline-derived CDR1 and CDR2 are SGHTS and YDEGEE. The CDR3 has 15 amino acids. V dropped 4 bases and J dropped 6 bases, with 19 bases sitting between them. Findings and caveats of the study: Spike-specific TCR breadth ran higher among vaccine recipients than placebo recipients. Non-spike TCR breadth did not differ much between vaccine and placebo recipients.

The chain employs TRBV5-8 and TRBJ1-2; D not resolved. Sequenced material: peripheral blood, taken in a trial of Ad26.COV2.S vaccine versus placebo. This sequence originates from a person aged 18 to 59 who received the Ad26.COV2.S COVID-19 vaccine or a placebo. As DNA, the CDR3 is TGTGCCAGCAGCCAGATGCAGGAGGAAAACGATGGCTACACCTTC. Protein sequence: CASSQMQEENDGYTF.